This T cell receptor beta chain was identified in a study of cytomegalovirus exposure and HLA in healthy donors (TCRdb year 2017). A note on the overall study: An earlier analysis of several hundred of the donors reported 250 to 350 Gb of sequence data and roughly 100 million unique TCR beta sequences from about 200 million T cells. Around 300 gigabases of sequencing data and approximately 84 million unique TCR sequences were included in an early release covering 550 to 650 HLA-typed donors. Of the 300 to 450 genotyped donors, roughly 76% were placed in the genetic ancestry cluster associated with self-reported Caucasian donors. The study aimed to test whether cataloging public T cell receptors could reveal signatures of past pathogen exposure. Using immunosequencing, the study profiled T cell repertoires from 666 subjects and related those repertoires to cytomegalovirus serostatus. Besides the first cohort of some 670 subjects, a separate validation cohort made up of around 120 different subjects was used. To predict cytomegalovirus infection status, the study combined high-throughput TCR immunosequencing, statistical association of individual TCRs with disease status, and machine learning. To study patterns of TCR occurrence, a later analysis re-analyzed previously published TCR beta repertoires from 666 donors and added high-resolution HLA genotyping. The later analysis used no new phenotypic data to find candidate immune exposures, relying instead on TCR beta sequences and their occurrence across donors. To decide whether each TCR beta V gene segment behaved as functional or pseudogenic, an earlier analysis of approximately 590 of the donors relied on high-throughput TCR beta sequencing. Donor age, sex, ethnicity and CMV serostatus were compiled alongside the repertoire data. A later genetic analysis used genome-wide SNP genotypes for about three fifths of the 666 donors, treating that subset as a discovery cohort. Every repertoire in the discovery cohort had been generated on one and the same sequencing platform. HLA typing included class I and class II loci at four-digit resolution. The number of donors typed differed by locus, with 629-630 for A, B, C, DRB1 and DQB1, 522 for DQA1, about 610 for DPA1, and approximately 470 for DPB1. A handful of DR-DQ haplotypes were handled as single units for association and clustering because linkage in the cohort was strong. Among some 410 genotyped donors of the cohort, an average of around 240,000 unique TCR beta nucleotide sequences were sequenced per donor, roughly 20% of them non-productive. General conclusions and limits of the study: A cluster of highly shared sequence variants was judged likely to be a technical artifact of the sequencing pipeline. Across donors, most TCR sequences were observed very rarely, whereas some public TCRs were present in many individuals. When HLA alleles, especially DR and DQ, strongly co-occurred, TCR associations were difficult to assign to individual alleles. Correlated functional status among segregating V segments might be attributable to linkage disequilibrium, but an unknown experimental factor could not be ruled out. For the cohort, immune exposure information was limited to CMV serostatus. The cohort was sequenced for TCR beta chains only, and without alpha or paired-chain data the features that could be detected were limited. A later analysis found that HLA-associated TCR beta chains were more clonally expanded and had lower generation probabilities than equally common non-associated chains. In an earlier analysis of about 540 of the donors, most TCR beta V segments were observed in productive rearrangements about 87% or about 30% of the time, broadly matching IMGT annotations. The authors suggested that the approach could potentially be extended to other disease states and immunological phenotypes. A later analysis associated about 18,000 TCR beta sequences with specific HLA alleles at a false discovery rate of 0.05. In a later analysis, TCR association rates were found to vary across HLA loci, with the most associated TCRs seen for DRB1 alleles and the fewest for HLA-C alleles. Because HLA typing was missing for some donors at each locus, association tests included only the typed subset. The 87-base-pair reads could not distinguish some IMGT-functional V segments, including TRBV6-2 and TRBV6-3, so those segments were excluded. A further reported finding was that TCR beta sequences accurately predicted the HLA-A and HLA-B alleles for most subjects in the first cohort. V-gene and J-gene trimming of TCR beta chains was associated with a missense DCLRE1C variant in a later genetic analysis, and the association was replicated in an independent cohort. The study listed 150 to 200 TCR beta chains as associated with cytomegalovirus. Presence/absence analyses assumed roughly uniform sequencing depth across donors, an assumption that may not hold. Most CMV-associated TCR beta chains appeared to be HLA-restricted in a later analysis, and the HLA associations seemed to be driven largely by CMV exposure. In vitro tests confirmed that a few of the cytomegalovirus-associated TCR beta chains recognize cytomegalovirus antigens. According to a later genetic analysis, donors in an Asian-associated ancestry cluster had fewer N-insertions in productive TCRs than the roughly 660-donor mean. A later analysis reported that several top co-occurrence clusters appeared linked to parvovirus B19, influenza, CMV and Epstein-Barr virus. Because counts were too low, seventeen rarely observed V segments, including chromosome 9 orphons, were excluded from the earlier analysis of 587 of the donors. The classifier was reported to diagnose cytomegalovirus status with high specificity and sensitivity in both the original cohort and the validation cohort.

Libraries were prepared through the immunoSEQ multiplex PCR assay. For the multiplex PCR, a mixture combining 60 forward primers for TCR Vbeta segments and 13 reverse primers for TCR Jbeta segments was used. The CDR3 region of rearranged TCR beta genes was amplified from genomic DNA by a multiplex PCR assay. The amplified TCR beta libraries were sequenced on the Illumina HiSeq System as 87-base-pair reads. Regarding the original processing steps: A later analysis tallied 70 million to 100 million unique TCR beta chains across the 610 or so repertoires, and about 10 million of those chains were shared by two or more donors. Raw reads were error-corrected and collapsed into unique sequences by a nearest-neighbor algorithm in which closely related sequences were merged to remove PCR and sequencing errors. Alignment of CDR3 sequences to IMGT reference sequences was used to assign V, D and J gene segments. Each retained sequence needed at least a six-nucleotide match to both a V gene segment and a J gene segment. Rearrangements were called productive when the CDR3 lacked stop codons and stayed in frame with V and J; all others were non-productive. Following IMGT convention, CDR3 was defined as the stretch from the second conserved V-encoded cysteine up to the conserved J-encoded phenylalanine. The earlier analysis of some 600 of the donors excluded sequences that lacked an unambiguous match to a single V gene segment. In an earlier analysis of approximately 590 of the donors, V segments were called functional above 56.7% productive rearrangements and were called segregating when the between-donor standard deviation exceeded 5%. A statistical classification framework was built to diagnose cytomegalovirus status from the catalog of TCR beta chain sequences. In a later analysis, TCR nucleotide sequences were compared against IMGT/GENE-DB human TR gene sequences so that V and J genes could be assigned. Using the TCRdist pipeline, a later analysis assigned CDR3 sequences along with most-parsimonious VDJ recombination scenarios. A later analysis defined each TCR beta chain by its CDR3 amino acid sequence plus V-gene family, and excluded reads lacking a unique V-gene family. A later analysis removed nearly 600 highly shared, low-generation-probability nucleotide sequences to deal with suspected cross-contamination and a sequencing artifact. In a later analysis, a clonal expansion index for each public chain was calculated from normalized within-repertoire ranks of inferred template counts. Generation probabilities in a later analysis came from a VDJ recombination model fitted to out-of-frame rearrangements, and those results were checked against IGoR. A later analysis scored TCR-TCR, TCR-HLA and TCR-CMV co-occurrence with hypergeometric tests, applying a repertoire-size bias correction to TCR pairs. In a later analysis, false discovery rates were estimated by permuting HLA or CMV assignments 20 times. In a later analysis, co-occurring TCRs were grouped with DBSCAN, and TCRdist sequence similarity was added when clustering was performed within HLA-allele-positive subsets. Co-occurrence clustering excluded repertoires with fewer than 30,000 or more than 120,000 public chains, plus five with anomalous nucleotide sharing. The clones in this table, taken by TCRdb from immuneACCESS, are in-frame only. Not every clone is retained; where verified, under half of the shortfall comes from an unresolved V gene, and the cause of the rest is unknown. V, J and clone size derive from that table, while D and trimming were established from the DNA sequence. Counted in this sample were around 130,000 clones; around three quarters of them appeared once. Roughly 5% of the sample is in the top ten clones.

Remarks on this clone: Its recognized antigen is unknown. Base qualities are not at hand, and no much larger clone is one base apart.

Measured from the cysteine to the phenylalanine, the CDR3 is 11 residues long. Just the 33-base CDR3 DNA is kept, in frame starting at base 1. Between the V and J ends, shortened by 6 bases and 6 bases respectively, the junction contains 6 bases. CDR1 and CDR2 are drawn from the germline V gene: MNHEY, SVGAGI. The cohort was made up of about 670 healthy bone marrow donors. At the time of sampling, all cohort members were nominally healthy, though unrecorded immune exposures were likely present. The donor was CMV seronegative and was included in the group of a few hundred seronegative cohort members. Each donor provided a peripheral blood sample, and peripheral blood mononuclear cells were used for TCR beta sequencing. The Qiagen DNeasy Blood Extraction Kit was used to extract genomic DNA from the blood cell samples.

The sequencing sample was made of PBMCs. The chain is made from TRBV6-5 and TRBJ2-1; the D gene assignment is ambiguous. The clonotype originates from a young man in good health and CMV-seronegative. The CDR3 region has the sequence CASSHFNEQFF. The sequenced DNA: TGTGCCAGCAGCCACTTCAATGAGCAGTTCTTC.